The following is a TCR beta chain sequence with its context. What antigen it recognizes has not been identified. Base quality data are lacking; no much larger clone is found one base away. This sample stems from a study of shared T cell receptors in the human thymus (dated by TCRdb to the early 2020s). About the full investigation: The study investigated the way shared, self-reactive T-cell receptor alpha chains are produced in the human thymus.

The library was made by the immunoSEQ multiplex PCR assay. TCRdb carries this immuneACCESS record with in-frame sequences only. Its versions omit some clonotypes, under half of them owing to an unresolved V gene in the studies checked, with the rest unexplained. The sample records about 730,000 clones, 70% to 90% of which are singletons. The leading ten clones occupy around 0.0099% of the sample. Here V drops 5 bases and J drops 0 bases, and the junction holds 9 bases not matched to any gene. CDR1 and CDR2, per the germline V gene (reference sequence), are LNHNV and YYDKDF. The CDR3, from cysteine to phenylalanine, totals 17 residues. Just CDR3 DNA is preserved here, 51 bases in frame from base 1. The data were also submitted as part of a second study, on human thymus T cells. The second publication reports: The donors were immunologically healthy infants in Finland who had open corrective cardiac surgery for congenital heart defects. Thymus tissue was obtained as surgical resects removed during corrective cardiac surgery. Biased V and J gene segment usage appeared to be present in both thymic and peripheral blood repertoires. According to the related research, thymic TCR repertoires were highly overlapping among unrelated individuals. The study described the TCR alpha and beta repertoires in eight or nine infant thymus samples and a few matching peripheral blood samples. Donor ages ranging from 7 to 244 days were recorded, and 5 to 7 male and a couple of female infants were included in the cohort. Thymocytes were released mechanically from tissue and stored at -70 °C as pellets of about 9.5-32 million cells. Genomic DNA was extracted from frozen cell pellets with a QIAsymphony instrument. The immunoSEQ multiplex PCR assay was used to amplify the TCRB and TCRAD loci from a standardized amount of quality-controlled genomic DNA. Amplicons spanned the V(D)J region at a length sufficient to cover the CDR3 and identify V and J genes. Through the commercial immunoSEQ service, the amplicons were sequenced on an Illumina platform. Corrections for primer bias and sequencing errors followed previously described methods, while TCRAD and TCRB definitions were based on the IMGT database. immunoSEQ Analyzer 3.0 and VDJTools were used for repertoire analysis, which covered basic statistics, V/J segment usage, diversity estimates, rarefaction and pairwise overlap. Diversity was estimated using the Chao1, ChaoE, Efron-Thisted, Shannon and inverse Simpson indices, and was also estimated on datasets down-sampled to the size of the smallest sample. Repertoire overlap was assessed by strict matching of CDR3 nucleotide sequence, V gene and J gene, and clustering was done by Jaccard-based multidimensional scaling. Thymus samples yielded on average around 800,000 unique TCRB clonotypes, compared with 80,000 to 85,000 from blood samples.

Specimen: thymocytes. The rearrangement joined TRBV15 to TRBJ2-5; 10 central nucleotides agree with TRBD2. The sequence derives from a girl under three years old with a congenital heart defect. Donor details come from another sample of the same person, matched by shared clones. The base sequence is TGTGCCACCAGCCGGCTAGCGGGGGCCGCGTACCAAGAGACCCAGTACTTC. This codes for CATSRLAGAAYQETQYF.